This TCR beta chain derives from a study of vaccination and CD4 T cells after COVID-19. The ends were cut back, 8 bases at V and 4 bases at J, with 3 bases in the middle. This CDR3 contains 11 residues. From germline, CDR1 is SGHTA and CDR2 FQGTGA. Comments on this clonotype: Its antigen is currently unknown.

The study, taken as a whole, reports: Clonotypes reactive to SARS-CoV-2 had a median that went up from approximately 21 to 38, but not significantly.

Researchers used the Oncomine TCR Beta short-read assay to sequence DNA from cultured CD4+ T cells. Each CDR3 protein is one row after TCRdb ran MiXCR on the PCR reads. The sample contains more than 20,000 distinct CDR3 sequences, about 40% of which appear only once. Time point defined: late sampling 161 to 241 days after vaccination in a few convalescent patients. The sample's treatment: roughly 10-day PBMC culture with coronavirus spike peptide pools or control peptides (ViraFEST assay). Half of the medium was exchanged for fresh IL-2 medium, first on day 3 and then on day 7. The V and J genes are TRBV7-3 and TRBJ1-6; no clear D gene. The sample was CD4+ T cells from blood, cultured in vitro, taken about 7 months after SARS-CoV-2 vaccination. This TCR came from a human donor who had recovered from COVID-19. CDR3 amino acids: CASGYNSPLHF. The DNA for the CDR3 is TGTGCCAGCGGATATAATTCACCCCTCCACTTT.